What follows are 32 T cell receptor beta chains derived from one specimen sequenced in a study of shared clonotypes between healthy human individuals. TCRdb's copy holds only in-frame clones and misses some; the assay was immunoSEQ multiplex PCR. The data contain under 2,000,000 clones, less than 95% of them seen just once; the ten biggest clones take up more than 0.9%. The naive CD8 population came from CD45RO-negative cells selected for CCR7, without terminally differentiated effector memory CD45RA+ cells. Sequences were obtained from naive CD8+ T cells sorted from blood. The receptors stem from a man aged 18 to 30 in good health.

V gene TRBV25-1 combines with J gene TRBJ1-2; D perhaps matches TRBD1 (6 bases). Germline loops: CDR1 MGHDK, CDR2 SYGVNS. This CDR3 is built from 14 residues. V was shortened by 8 bases and J by 7 bases, with 20 bases between the two germline ends. CDR3 nucleotide sequence: TGTGCCAGCGGCCCGACAGGTCACCGCTTTGGCTACACCTTC. Translated: CASGPTGHRFGYTF.

This chain connects TRBV7-8 to TRBJ2-1; 7 nucleotides align to TRBD1. The length of the CDR3 is 15 residues. The germline CDR1 and CDR2 sequences are SGHVS and FQNEAQ. Unmatched junction bases numbered 3, after V lost 4 bases and J lost 0 bases. CDR3 nucleotide sequence: TGTGCCAGCAGCTCCCAGGGGGACTCCTACAATGAGCAGTTCTTC. It codes for CASSSQGDSYNEQFF.

The chain links TRBV5-4 to TRBJ2-3, with D uncertain. Trimming left V 2 bases short and J 1 base short, with 5 bases between. Germline V gene data show CDR1 as SGHNT and CDR2 as YYREEE (reference sequence). The CDR3 covers 13 residues. As DNA, the CDR3 is TGTGCCAGCAGCTTTCCAGGCACAGATACGCAGTATTTT. It is translated as CASSFPGTDTQYF.

Regarding this clone: Other DNA sequences from this sample encode an identical CDR3 as well. V and J are TRBV6-5 and TRBJ2-3; TRBD2 matches 7 bases. The germline V gene encodes CDR1 MNHEY and CDR2 SVGAGI. The CDR3 sequence is 15 residues long. The trim removed 0 bases at V and 1 base at J, leaving 1 base unmatched. CDR3 sequence reads: CASSYSRGGTDTQYF. The DNA of the CDR3 is TGTGCCAGCAGTTACTCCCGGGGGGGCACAGATACGCAGTATTTT.

This clone is a singleton in its sample. The chain links TRBV4-2 to TRBJ2-1; D call uncertain. The V end was cut by 2 bases, the J end by 7 bases, with 6 bases between. The CDR3 consists of 12 residues. Germline V gene sequence: CDR1 LGHNA, CDR2 YNFKEQ. The CDR3 sequence: CASSQIVNEQFF. The DNA of the CDR3 is TGTGCCAGCAGCCAAATTGTTAATGAGCAGTTCTTC.

This chain uses TRBV5-1 with TRBJ1-1, with TRBD1 matching 10 bases. The CDR3 covers 15 residues. Germline-derived CDR1 and CDR2 are SGHRS and YFSETQ. Trimming cost V 2 bases and J 5 bases; bases outside gene matches: 6. Here the CDR3 DNA reads TGCGCCAGCAGCTTCATGGACAGGGGGAGGACTGAAGCTTTCTTT. Its protein product is CASSFMDRGRTEAFF. The full variable domain, its missing parts supplied by reference TRBV5-1 and TRBJ1-1, is KAGVTQTPRYLIKTRGQQVTLSCSPISGHRSVSWYQQTPGQGLQFLFEYFSETQRNKGNFPGRFSGRQFSNSRSEMNVSTLELGDSALYLCASSFMDRGRTEAFFGQGTRLTVV.

The CDR3 sequence is CASSLDAAGSGNTIYF. In DNA, the CDR3 is TGTGCCAGCAGCTTAGACGCAGCAGGATCTGGAAACACCATATATTTT. V gene TRBV7-8 combines with J gene TRBJ1-3, with D hard to call. The germline V gene has CDR1 SGHVS and CDR2 FQNEAQ. Trimming shortened V by 1 base and J by 1 base, and 11 bases separated the two germline ends. This CDR3 comprises 16 residues.

The V gene is TRBV6-5, the J gene TRBJ2-3; D is possibly TRBD2 (5 bases). With 6 bases removed from V and 0 bases from J, the gap between germline ends came to 10 bases. Germline V gene sequence: CDR1 MNHEY, CDR2 SVGAGI. This CDR3 is 14 amino acids long. The CDR3: CASRYGVSTDTQYF. CDR3 in DNA: TGTGCCAGCAGATACGGGGTTAGCACAGATACGCAGTATTTT.

This sequence joins TRBV29-1 and TRBJ1-4, with TRBD1 matching over 7 bases. The V gene end was trimmed by 7 bases and the J gene end by 8 bases; junction bases not matched to a gene: 10. The V gene's germline CDR1 is SQVTM and CDR2 ANQGSEA. This CDR3 has 13 residues. CDR3 sequence (DNA): TGCAGCGCCAAGACAGGGCCAGGGGAAAAACTGTTTTTT. Its translation is CSAKTGPGEKLFF.

A word on this clone: The same CDR3 also results from other DNA sequences found in this sample. The chain employs TRBV30 and TRBJ1-1; D unclear. V gave up 4 bases and J gave up 1 base, with 4 bases separating them. The CDR3 runs 11 residues. Germline-derived CDR1 and CDR2 are GTSNPN and SVGIG (reference sequence). CDR3 DNA sequence: TGTGCCTGGACGTGGAACACTGAAGCTTTCTTT. This gives the protein CAWTWNTEAFF.

This CDR3 is CASSIGGGVNEKLFF. The CDR3 DNA reads TGTGCCAGTAGTATAGGCGGAGGGGTGAATGAAAAACTGTTTTTT. V and J are TRBV19 and TRBJ1-4, with TRBD1 as a possible D gene (5 bases). The CDR3 totals 15 residues. Germline V lookup: CDR1 LNHDA, CDR2 SQIVND (reference sequence). Trimming left V 1 base short and J 5 bases short, with 11 bases between. Filled out from reference TRBV19 and TRBJ1-4, the complete variable domain reads DGGITQSPKYLFRKEGQNVTLSCEQNLNHDAMYWYRQDPGQGLRLIYYSQIVNDFQKGDIAEGYSVSREKKESFPLTVTSAQKNPTAFYLCASSIGGGVNEKLFFGSGTQLSVL.

This clone was seen more than once but under ten times. The sample carries other DNA sequences with the same CDR3. This rearrangement joins TRBV27 to TRBJ1-1; D is undetermined. Looked up from germline, CDR1 is MNHEY and CDR2 is SMNVEV (reference sequence). Trimming took off 1 base at V and 1 base at J, with 4 bases between the two ends. This CDR3 region has 13 residues. The CDR3 protein is CASSLLANTEAFF. CDR3 nucleotide sequence: TGTGCCAGCAGTTTATTGGCGAACACTGAAGCTTTCTTT.

In regard to this clone: The sample has other DNA sequences that encode this CDR3 too. The J gene is TRBJ2-7, the V gene TRBV9, with TRBD2 matching over 11 bases. CDR1 and CDR2 from the germline V gene are SGDLS and YYNGEE. The CDR3 length is 15 residues. The trim removed 0 bases at V and 3 bases at J, leaving 2 bases unmatched. In nucleotides, the CDR3 is TGTGCCAGCAGCGTAGGTCTAGCGGGGGGCTACGAGCAGTACTTC. This codes for CASSVGLAGGYEQYF. The complete variable domain, with remaining parts taken from reference TRBV9 and TRBJ2-7, reads DSGVTQTPKHLITATGQRVTLRCSPRSGDLSVYWYQQSLDQGLQFLIQYYNGEERAKGNILERFSAQQFPDLHSELNLSSLELGDSALYFCASSVGLAGGYEQYFGPGTRLTVT.

This sequence joins TRBV28 and TRBJ2-2; D uncertain. The CDR3 spans 14 residues. From germline, CDR1 is MDHEN and CDR2 SYDVKM. V was clipped by 2 bases and J by 1 base, with 5 bases between them. The CDR3 DNA follows: TGTGCCAGCAGTTTAAGGATGAACACCGGGGAGCTGTTTTTT. Translated, it gives CASSLRMNTGELFF.

V is TRBV7-9 and J is TRBJ2-1; 10 bases match TRBD2. The junction had 8 bases not matched to a gene; V was cut back by 5 bases and J by 7 bases. The CDR3 covers 15 residues. Germline assignment: CDR1 SEHNR and CDR2 FQNEAQ (reference sequence). The CDR3: CASSPPSGGWNEQFF. Written as DNA, the CDR3 is TGTGCCAGCAGCCCTCCTAGCGGGGGATGGAATGAGCAGTTCTTC.

The chain has TRBV5-6 and TRBJ2-3; 7 nucleotides line up with TRBD1. Germline V lookup: CDR1 SGHDT, CDR2 YYEEEE. Losses at the gene ends were 3 bases for V and 6 bases for J; bases not matched to a gene: 7. This CDR3 has 14 amino acids. The CDR3 nucleotides read TGTGCCAGCAGCTGGGGGACAGCTTTGGATACGCAGTATTTT. As protein: CASSWGTALDTQYF.

The genes are TRBV5-1 and TRBJ2-1, with TRBD1 matching over 7 bases. The CDR3 is 15 residues long. Trimming took 4 bases from V and 2 from J; bases not matched to a gene: 6. Germline V gene lookup returns CDR1 SGHRS and CDR2 YFSETQ. The CDR3 spells CASSPGGGTYNEQFF. The CDR3 DNA sequence: TGCGCCAGCAGCCCAGGGGGTGGCACCTACAATGAGCAGTTCTTC. Complete variable domain (other parts from reference TRBV5-1 and TRBJ2-1): KAGVTQTPRYLIKTRGQQVTLSCSPISGHRSVSWYQQTPGQGLQFLFEYFSETQRNKGNFPGRFSGRQFSNSRSEMNVSTLELGDSALYLCASSPGGGTYNEQFFGPGTRLTVL.

V usage is TRBV7-9 and J usage is TRBJ1-2, with 9 bases matching TRBD1. The CDR3 totals 14 residues. Trimming at V came to 4 bases and at J to 5 bases, leaving 5 bases not matched to a gene. Germline V gives CDR1 SEHNR, CDR2 FQNEAQ (reference sequence). CDR3 protein: CASSYMGQGYGYTF. CDR3 nucleotides: TGTGCCAGCAGCTATATGGGACAGGGTTATGGCTACACCTTC.

The V call is TRBV28, the J call TRBJ1-4; D is unresolved. Germline-derived CDR1 and CDR2 are MDHEN and SYDVKM. Trimming left V 5 bases short and J 5 bases short, with 9 bases between. CDR3 length: 13 amino acids. The DNA of the CDR3 is TGTGCCAGCAGTGACTTGATAAATGAAAAACTGTTTTTT. The encoded protein is CASSDLINEKLFF.

Only one count was recorded for this clone. The chain joins TRBV6-5 to TRBJ2-7; maybe TRBD1 (5 bases). Deletions cut 0 bases from V and 5 bases from J, with 17 bases between. CDR1 is MNHEY and CDR2 is SVGAGI in the germline V gene. The CDR3 contains 16 residues. CDR3 sequence: CASSYSKLDIMNEQYF. CDR3 sequence (DNA): TGTGCCAGCAGTTACTCGAAACTGGACATCATGAACGAGCAGTACTTC.

The chain uses TRBV4-2 and TRBJ2-7, with 10 bases aligning to TRBD2. Germline assignment: CDR1 LGHNA and CDR2 YNFKEQ. With V trimmed by 2 bases and J by 4 bases, 8 bases remained unmatched. The CDR3 length is 16 residues. The CDR3 nucleotides read TGTGCCAGCAGCCAATCACCGGGACTAGCGAGTTACGAGCAGTACTTC. This sequence encodes CASSQSPGLASYEQYF.

V is TRBV6-5 and J is TRBJ2-1; 7 bases line up with TRBD2. Germline V gives CDR1 MNHEY, CDR2 SVGAGI. Losses at the gene ends were 0 bases for V and 12 bases for J; bases not matched to a gene: 5. The CDR3 totals 13 residues. CDR3 loop: CASSYSGEGWQFF. The CDR3 region has the DNA TGTGCCAGCAGTTACTCGGGGGAGGGTTGGCAGTTCTTC.

The rearrangement joins TRBV27 to TRBJ2-1; D may be TRBD1 (6 bases). This CDR3 comprises 15 residues. V was cut by 6 bases and J by 9 bases, with 21 bases left in between. The germline V gene has CDR1 MNHEY and CDR2 SMNVEV (reference sequence). The CDR3 bases are TGTGCCAGCAGCTTAGCCGGGACACCCATCGGTGAGCAGTTCTTC. Residues: CASSLAGTPIGEQFF.

The V and J genes are TRBV13 and TRBJ1-1; maybe TRBD1 (6 bases). Trimming shortened V by 3 bases and J by 8 bases, and 13 bases separated the two germline ends. Per germline, CDR1 PRHDT and CDR2 FYEKMQ (reference sequence). The CDR3 consists of 13 residues. The CDR3 is CASSFGGAFEAFF. The CDR3 DNA is TGTGCCAGCAGCTTCGGGGGGGCATTCGAAGCTTTCTTT.

This sequence joins TRBV6-6 and TRBJ2-1; TRBD1 might be the D (6 bases). The CDR3 runs to 15 residues. From germline, CDR1 is MNHNY and CDR2 SVGAGI (reference sequence). The V gene lost 5 bases and the J gene lost 0 bases, with 11 bases spanning the gap. Here the CDR3 reads CASSLDRISYNEQFF. The DNA of the CDR3 is TGTGCCAGCAGTCTTGACAGGATCTCCTACAATGAGCAGTTCTTC.

The V call is TRBV4-1, the J call TRBJ1-2; D perhaps matches TRBD1 (5 bases). The length of the CDR3 is 15 residues. Trimming removed 0 bases from V and 9 bases from J, with 17 bases in between. Germline V gene data show CDR1 as MGHRA and CDR2 as YSYEKL. CDR3 sequence (DNA): TGCGCCAGCAGCCAAGATCGCGACGTGGGGGTGAGCTACACCTTC. Its translation: CASSQDRDVGVSYTF.

The genes are TRBV13 and TRBJ2-2, with 7 bases aligning to TRBD1. V was pared by 10 bases and J by 1 base, with 6 bases of the junction left unmatched. Germline values: CDR1 PRHDT, CDR2 FYEKMQ (reference sequence). There are 14 residues in the CDR3. CDR3 sequence (DNA): TGTGCCACCCCTACAGGGGAGAACACCGGGGAGCTGTTTTTT. It codes for CATPTGENTGELFF. Full variable domain (rest looked up from reference TRBV13 and TRBJ2-2): AAGVIQSPRHLIKEKRETATLKCYPIPRHDTVYWYQQGPGQDPQFLISFYEKMQSDKGSIPDRFSAQQFSDYHSELNMSSLELGDSALYFCATPTGENTGELFFGEGSRLTVL.

Details on this clone: Distinct nucleotide sequences in the sample also encode this CDR3. This chain links TRBV4-1 with TRBJ2-1, with D tentatively TRBD1 (6 bases). CDR1 and CDR2 from the germline V gene are MGHRA and YSYEKL. The CDR3 is 13 residues long. The ends were cut back, 2 bases at V and 7 bases at J, with 9 bases in the middle. CDR3 amino acids: CASSQTGYNEQFF. CDR3 DNA: TGCGCCAGCAGCCAAACAGGGTATAATGAGCAGTTCTTC.

The J gene is TRBJ2-5, the V gene TRBV5-6, with TRBD1 identical over 9 bases. The J segment lost 4 bases and the V segment lost 1 base, leaving 5 bases of the junction unmatched. The CDR3 has 15 residues. Looked up from germline, CDR1 is SGHDT and CDR2 is YYEEEE. The CDR3 DNA reads TGTGCCAGCAGCTTGTACGGGACAGGGAGAGAGACCCAGTACTTC. Translating gives CASSLYGTGRETQYF. Combining the CDR3 with reference TRBV5-6 and TRBJ2-5 gives the whole variable domain DAGVTQSPTHLIKTRGQQVTLRCSPKSGHDTVSWYQQALGQGPQFIFQYYEEEERQRGNFPDRFSGHQFPNYSSELNVNALLLGDSALYLCASSLYGTGRETQYFGPGTRLLVL.

The chain combines TRBV5-5 with TRBJ1-6; D remains unclear. Trimming left V 1 base short and J 10 bases short, with 12 bases between. CDR3 size: 14 residues. CDR1 and CDR2 (germline): SGHKS, YYEKEE (reference sequence). CDR3 sequence reads: CASSLIDLPSPLHF. CDR3 nucleotide sequence: TGTGCCAGCAGCTTGATCGACTTGCCATCACCCCTCCACTTT.

This clone was picked up one time. The sample has other DNA sequences that encode this CDR3 too. This chain connects TRBV6-5 to TRBJ2-2; D gene unclear. Germline CDR1 MNHEY, CDR2 SVGAGI. V was shortened by 0 bases and J by 6 bases, with 8 bases between the two germline ends. The CDR3 consists of 14 residues. The CDR3 DNA is TGTGCCAGCAGTTACTCGACTGGATCCGGGGAGCTGTTTTTT. Its protein is CASSYSTGSGELFF.

The chain couples TRBV6-5 to TRBJ2-7; 8 bases map to TRBD2. V trimming: 6 bases; J trimming: 2 bases; junction bases outside the gene matches: 12. Germline V lookup: CDR1 MNHEY, CDR2 SVGAGI. CDR3 length equals 16 residues. CDR3 nucleotide sequence: TGTGCCAGCAGCTACGGGAGGGCCACCCCGGCCTACGAGCAGTACTTC. This translates into CASSYGRATPAYEQYF.